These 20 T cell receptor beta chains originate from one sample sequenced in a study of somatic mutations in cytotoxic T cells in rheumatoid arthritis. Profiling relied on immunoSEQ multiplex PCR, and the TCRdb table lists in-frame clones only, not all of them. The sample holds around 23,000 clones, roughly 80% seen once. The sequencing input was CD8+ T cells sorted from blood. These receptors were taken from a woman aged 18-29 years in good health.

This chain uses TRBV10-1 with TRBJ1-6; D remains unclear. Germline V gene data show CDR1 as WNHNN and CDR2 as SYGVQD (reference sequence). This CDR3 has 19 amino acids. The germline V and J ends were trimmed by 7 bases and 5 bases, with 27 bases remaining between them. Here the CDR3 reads CASTSVYGVVKRDNSPLHF. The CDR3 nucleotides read TGCGCCAGCACCTCAGTATATGGGGTAGTTAAGCGAGATAATTCACCCCTCCACTTT.

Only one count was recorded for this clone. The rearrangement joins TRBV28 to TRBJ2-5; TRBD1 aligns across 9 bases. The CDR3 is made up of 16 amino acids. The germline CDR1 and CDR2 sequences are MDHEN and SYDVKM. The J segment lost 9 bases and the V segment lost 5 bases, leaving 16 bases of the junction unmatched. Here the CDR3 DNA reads TGTGCCAGCAGTCCACGACAGGGGGTAACCCTTGGGGCCCAGTACTTC. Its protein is CASSPRQGVTLGAQYF. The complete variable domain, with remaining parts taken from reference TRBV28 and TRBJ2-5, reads DVKVTQSSRYLVKRTGEKVFLECVQDMDHENMFWYRQDPGLGLRLIYFSYDVKMKEKGDIPEGYSVSREKKERFSLILESASTNQTSMYLCASSPRQGVTLGAQYFGPGTRLLVL.

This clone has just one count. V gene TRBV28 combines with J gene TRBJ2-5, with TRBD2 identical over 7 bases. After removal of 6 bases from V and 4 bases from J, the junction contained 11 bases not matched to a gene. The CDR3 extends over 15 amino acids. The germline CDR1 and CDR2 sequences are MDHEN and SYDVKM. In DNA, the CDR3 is TGTGCCAGCAGATCTAAGCGGGGAGGTTTAGAGACCCAGTACTTC. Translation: CASRSKRGGLETQYF. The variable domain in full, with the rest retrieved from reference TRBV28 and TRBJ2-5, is DVKVTQSSRYLVKRTGEKVFLECVQDMDHENMFWYRQDPGLGLRLIYFSYDVKMKEKGDIPEGYSVSREKKERFSLILESASTNQTSMYLCASRSKRGGLETQYFGPGTRLLVL.

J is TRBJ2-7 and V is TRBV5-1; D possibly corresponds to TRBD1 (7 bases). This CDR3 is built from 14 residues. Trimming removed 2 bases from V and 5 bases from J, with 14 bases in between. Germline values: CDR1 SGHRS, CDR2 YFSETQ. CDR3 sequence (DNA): TGCGCCAGCAGCTTAGGCGGGACAGTAAACGAGCAGTACTTC. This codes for CASSLGGTVNEQYF. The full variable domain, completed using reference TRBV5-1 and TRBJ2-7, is KAGVTQTPRYLIKTRGQQVTLSCSPISGHRSVSWYQQTPGQGLQFLFEYFSETQRNKGNFPGRFSGRQFSNSRSEMNVSTLELGDSALYLCASSLGGTVNEQYFGPGTRLTVT.

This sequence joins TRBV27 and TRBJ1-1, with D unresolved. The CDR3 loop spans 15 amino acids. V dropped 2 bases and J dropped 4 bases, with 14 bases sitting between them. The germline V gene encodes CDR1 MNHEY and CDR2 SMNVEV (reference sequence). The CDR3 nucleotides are TGTGCCAGCAGTTTAGGGCTTCTAAAAGGCACTGAAGCTTTCTTT. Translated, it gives CASSLGLLKGTEAFF.

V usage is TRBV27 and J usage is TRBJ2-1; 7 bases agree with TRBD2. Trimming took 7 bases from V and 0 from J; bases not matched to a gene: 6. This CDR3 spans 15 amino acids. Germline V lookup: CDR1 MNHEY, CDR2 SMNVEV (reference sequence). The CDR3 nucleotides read TGTGCCAGCAACCTAGCGGTCAGCTCCTACAATGAGCAGTTCTTC. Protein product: CASNLAVSSYNEQFF.

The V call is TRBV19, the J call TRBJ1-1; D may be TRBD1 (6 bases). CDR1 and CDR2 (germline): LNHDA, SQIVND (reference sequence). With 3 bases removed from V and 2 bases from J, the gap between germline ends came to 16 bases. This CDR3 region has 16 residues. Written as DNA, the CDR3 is TGTGCCAGTAGTATTAGTTGGACAGCCCTCAACACTGAAGCTTTCTTT. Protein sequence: CASSISWTALNTEAFF.

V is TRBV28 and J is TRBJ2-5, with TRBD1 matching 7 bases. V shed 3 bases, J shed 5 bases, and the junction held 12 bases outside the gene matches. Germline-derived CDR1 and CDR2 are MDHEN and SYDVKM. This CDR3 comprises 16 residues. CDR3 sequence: CASSFLSEGGKETQYF. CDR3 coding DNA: TGTGCCAGCAGTTTCTTGAGTGAAGGGGGCAAGGAGACCCAGTACTTC.

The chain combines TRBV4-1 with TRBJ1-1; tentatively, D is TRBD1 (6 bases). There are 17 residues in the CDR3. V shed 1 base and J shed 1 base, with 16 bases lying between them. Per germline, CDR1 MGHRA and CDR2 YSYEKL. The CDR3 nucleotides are TGCGCCAGCAGCCAAGGGAACAGGGATACCGCGAACACTGAAGCTTTCTTT. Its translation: CASSQGNRDTANTEAFF.

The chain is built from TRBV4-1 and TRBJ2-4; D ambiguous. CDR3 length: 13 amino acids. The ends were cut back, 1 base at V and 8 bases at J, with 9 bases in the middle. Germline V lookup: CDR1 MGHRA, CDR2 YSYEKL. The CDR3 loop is CASSQGLEDIQYF. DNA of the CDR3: TGCGCCAGCAGCCAAGGCCTAGAGGACATTCAGTACTTC.

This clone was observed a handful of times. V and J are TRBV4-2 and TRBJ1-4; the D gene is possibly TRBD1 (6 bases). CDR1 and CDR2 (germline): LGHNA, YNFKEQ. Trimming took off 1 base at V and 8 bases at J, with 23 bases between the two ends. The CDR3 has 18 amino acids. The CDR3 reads CASSQAQKSGVLVEKLFF. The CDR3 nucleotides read TGTGCCAGCAGCCAAGCGCAAAAGTCAGGGGTGCTAGTGGAAAAACTGTTTTTT.

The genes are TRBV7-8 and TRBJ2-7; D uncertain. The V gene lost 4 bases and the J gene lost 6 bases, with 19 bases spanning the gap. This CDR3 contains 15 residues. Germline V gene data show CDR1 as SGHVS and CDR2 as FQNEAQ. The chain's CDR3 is CASSSSATAHLEQYF. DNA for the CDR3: TGTGCCAGCAGCTCCAGCGCGACGGCGCACCTCGAGCAGTACTTC.

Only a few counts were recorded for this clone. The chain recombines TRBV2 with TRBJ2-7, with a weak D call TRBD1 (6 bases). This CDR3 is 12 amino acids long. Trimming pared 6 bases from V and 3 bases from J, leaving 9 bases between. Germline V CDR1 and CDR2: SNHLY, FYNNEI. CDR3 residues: CASRRTVYEQYF. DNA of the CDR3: TGTGCCAGCAGGCGGACAGTCTACGAGCAGTACTTC.

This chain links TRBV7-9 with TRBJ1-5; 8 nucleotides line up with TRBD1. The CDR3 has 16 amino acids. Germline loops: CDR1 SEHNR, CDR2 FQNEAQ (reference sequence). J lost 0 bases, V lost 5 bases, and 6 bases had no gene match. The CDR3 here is CASSREDRGSNQPQHF. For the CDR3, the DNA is TGTGCCAGCAGCCGCGAAGACAGGGGTAGCAATCAGCCCCAGCATTTT.

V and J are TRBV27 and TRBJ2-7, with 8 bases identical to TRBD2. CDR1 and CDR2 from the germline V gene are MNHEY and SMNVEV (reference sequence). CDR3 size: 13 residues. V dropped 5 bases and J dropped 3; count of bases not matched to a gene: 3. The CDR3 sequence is CASSLSGGYEQYF. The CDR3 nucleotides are TGTGCCAGCAGTCTGAGCGGGGGCTACGAGCAGTACTTC.

The CDR3 nucleotides read TGTGCCAGCAGTCCTGGGACTAGTTACAATGAGCAGTTCTTC. Protein sequence: CASSPGTSYNEQFF. The V gene is TRBV6-6, the J gene TRBJ2-1, with 8 bases matching TRBD2. CDR3 length equals 14 residues. With 5 bases clipped from V and 4 bases from J, the junction kept 4 bases outside the gene matches. Germline assignment: CDR1 MNHNY and CDR2 SVGAGI (reference sequence).

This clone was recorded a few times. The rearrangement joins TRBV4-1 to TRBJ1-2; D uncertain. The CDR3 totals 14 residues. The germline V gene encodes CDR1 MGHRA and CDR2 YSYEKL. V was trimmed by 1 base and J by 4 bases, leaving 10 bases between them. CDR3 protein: CASSQVVTTYGYTF. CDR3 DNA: TGCGCCAGCAGCCAAGTTGTGACGACCTATGGCTACACCTTC.

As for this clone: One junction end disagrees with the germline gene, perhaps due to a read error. The CDR3 reads CASSSSGAAGEPFF. The CDR3 DNA is TGTGCCAGCAGCTCCAGCGGGGCCGCCGGGGAGCCGTTTTTT. The chain has TRBV11-2 and TRBJ2-2, with 7 bases identical to TRBD2. Germline lookup yields CDR1 SGHAT and CDR2 FQNNGV. CDR3 size: 14 residues.

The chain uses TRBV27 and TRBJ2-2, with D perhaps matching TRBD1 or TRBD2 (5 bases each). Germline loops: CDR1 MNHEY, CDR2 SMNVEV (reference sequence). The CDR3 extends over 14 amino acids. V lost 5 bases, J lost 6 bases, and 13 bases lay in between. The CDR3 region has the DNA TGTGCCAGCAGTGGGGAGTTGGGGCCCGGGGAGCTGTTTTTT. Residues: CASSGELGPGELFF.

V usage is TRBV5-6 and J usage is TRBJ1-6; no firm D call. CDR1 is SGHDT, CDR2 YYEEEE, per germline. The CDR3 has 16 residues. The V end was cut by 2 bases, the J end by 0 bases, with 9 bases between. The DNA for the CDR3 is TGTGCCAGCAGCTTTTCATCAAGCTCCTATAATTCACCCCTCCACTTT. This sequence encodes CASSFSSSSYNSPLHF.